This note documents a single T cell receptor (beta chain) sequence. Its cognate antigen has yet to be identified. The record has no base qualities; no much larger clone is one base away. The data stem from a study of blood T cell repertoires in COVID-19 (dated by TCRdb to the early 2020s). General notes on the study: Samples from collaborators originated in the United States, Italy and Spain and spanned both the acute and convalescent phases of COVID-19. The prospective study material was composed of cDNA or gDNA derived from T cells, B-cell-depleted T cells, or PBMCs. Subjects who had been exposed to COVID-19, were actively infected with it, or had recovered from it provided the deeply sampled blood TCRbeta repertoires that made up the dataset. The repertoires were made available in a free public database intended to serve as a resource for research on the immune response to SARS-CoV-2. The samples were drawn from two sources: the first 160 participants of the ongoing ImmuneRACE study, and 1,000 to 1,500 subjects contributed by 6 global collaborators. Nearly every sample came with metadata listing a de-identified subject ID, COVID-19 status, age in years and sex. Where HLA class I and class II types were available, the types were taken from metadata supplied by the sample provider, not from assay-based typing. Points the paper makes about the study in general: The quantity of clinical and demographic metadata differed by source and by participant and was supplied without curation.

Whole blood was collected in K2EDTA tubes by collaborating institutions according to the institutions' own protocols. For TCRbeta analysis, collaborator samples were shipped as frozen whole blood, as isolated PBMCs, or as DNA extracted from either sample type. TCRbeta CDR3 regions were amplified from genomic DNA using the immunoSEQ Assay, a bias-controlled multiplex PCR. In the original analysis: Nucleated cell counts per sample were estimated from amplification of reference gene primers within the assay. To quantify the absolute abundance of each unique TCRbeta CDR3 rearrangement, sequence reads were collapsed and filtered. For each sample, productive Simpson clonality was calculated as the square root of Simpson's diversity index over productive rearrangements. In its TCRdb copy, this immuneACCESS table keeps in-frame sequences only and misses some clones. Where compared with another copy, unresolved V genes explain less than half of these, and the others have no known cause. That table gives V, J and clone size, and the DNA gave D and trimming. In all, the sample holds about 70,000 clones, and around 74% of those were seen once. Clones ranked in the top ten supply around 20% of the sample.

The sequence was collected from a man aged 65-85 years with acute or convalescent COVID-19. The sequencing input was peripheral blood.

The CDR3 loop reads CASSPLREFPYEQYF. Here is the DNA: TGTGCCAGCAGTCCCCTGCGGGAGTTTCCCTACGAGCAGTACTTC. Here the chain combines TRBV6-2 or TRBV6-3 and TRBJ2-7; TRBD2 matches 7 bases in the middle. From the germline V gene, CDR1 is MNHEY and CDR2 is SVGEGT. V ends up 5 bases short and J 2 bases short, with an unmatched junction base count of 9. The CDR3 measures 15 amino acids from cysteine to phenylalanine. The retained sequence is limited to the CDR3, 45 bases, with the frame set at the first base.